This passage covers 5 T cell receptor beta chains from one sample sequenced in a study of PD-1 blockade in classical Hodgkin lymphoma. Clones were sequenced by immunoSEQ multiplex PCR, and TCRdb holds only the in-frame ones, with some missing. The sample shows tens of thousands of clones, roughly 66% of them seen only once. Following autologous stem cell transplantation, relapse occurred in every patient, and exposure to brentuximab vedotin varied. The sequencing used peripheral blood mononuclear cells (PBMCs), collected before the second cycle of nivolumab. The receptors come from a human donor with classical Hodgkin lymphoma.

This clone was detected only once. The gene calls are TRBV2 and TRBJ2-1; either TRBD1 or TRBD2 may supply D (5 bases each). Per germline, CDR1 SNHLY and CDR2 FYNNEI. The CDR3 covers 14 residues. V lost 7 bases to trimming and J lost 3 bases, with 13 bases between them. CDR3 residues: CASKGAGVYNEQFF. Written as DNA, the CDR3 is TGTGCCAGCAAAGGGGCGGGCGTCTACAATGAGCAGTTCTTC.

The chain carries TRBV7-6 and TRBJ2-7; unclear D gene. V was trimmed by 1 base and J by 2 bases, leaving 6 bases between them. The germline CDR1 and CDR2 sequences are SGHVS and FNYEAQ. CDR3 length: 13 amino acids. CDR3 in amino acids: CASSLDVAYEQYF. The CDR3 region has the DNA TGTGCCAGCAGCTTAGACGTAGCCTACGAGCAGTACTTC.

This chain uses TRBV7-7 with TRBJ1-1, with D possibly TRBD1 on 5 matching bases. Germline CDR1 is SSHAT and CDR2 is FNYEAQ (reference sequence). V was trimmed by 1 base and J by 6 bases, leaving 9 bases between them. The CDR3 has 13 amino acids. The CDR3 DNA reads TGTGCCAGCAGCTTAGATCTAGGGGCTGAAGCTTTCTTT. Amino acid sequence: CASSLDLGAEAFF. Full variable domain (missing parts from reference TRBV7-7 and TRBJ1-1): GAGVSQSPRYKVTKRGQDVTLRCDPISSHATLYWYQQALGQGPEFLTYFNYEAQPDKSGLPSDRFSAERPEGSISTLTIQRTEQRDSAMYRCASSLDLGAEAFFGQGTRLTVV.

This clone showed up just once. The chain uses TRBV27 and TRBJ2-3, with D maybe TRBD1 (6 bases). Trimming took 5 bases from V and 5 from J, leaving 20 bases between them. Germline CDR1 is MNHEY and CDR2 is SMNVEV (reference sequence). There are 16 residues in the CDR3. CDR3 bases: TGTGCCAGCAGTCCTAGGAAGGCAGGGGTAGTAGATACGCAGTATTTT. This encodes CASSPRKAGVVDTQYF.

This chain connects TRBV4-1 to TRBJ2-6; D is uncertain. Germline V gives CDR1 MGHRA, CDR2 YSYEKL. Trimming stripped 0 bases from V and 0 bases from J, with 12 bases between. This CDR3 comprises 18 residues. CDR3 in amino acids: CASSQDLRVPSGANVLTF. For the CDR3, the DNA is TGCGCCAGCAGCCAAGATCTCAGAGTACCCTCTGGGGCCAACGTCCTGACTTTC.